This entry features one TCR beta chain sequence. Its target is unknown. This record belongs to a study of graft-versus-host responses after intestinal transplantation. Study-wide results and caveats: The study associated peak circulating GvH clone levels with early post-transplant HvG declines.

Only in-frame clones appear in the TCRdb table, and some are missing; sequencing was by immunoSEQ multiplex PCR. The sample lists approximately 12,000 clones, roughly 92% seen once, with more than 20% in the top ten. This CDR3 has 17 residues. CDR1 and CDR2 (germline): SGDLS, YYNGEE. With 4 bases clipped from V and 6 bases from J, the junction kept 15 bases outside the gene matches. Here the sequenced sample was PBMCs, taken roughly 110 days after intestinal transplant. The TCR comes from a human patient who received an intestinal transplant, so some T cells may come from the graft donor. The chain recombines TRBV9 with TRBJ2-2, with TRBD1 identical over 7 bases. The chain's CDR3 is CASSSSRITGDAGELFF. CDR3 DNA: TGTGCCAGCAGCTCGAGCAGGATTACAGGGGACGCCGGGGAGCTGTTTTTT.